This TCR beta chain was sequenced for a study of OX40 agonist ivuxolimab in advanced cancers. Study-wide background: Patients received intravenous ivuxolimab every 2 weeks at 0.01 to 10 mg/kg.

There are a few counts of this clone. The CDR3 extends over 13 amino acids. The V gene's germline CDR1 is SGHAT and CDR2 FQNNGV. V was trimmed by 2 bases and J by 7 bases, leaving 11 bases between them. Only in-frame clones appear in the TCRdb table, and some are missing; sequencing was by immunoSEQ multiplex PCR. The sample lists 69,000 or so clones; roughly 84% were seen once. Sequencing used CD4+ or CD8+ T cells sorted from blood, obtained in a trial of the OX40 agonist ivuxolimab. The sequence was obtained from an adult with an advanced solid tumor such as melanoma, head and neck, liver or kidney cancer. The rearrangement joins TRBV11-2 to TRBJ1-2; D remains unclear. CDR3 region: CASSLFKGSGYTF. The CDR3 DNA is TGTGCCAGCAGCTTATTCAAAGGCTCTGGCTACACCTTC.